Presented here are 18 T cell receptor beta chains from one specimen sequenced in a study of blood T cell repertoires in COVID-19. Method: immunoSEQ multiplex PCR; TCRdb's copy keeps in-frame clones and lacks some. The data contain over 55,000 clones, 75% to 85% of them singletons. The specimen was peripheral blood. These receptors came from a man in his fifties with COVID-19, enrolled during active disease.

The rearrangement links TRBV6-2 or TRBV6-3 to TRBJ2-2; 10 nucleotides match TRBD2. Germline assignment: CDR1 MNHEY and CDR2 SVGEGT. The CDR3 runs 14 residues. J was trimmed by 3 bases and V by 5 bases; bases with no gene match: 0. The CDR3, as DNA: TGTGCCAGCAGTCTAGCGGGAGACACCGGGGAGCTGTTTTTT. This translates into CASSLAGDTGELFF.

The chain combines TRBV6-5 with TRBJ2-2; D remains ambiguous. Trimming shortened V by 2 bases and J by 5 bases, and 6 bases separated the two germline ends. Per the germline V gene, CDR1 is MNHEY and CDR2 is SVGAGI. The CDR3 has 13 residues. The CDR3 spells CASSYTFTGELFF. The CDR3 DNA is TGTGCCAGCAGTTACACATTTACCGGGGAGCTGTTTTTT.

The chain is built from TRBV15 and TRBJ2-5, with 11 bases aligning to TRBD2. CDR1 is LNHNV and CDR2 is YYDKDF in the germline V gene (reference sequence). The V segment lost 2 bases and the J segment 7 bases; nucleotides outside the gene matches: 0. The CDR3 loop spans 13 amino acids. CDR3 sequence reads: CATSRLAGGTQYF. The DNA of the CDR3 is TGTGCCACCAGCAGACTAGCGGGAGGGACCCAGTACTTC.

This chain joins TRBV5-4 and TRBJ2-1; TRBD2 aligns across 10 bases. Per germline, CDR1 SGHNT and CDR2 YYREEE (reference sequence). CDR3 length equals 15 residues. J lost 7 bases, V lost 0 bases, and 4 bases had no gene match. CDR3 bases: TGTGCCAGCAGCTTGGCCAAGCGGGGGGGGAATGAGCAGTTCTTC. It encodes CASSLAKRGGNEQFF.

This sequence joins TRBV6-5 and TRBJ2-7, with TRBD1 identical over 8 bases. Germline values: CDR1 MNHEY, CDR2 SVGAGI. Trimming took 5 bases from V and 1 from J; bases not matched to a gene: 1. This CDR3 has 13 amino acids. CDR3: CASSRTGSYEQYF. Here the CDR3 DNA reads TGTGCCAGCAGTCGGACAGGGTCCTACGAGCAGTACTTC.

This chain joins TRBV6-4 and TRBJ1-6; weak D call: TRBD1 (6 bases). Germline values: CDR1 MRHNA, CDR2 SNTAGT. The CDR3 has 14 residues. Trimming removed 6 bases at V and 8 bases at J, with 14 bases between. The CDR3 loop is CASSLQGGDSPLHF. CDR3 DNA sequence: TGTGCCAGCAGCCTACAGGGTGGAGATTCACCCCTCCACTTT.

V is TRBV10-2 and J is TRBJ2-3, with 10 bases fitting TRBD2. Germline trimming cut 6 bases from V and 1 base from J; bases unmatched to any gene: 4. Germline V gene data show CDR1 as WSHSY and CDR2 as SAAADI. The CDR3 spans 15 residues. The CDR3 region has the DNA TGCGCCAGCAGCTCTCTAGCGGGAGGCACAGATACGCAGTATTTT. Residues: CASSSLAGGTDTQYF.

Many counts were recorded for this clone. The genes are TRBV6-6 and TRBJ1-2, with 7 bases fitting TRBD1. Germline V gene sequence: CDR1 MNHNY, CDR2 SVGAGI (reference sequence). The CDR3 has 15 residues. The V segment lost 2 bases and the J segment 2 bases; nucleotides outside the gene matches: 5. This CDR3 reads CASSYEGRGNYGYTF. Written as DNA, the CDR3 is TGTGCCAGCAGTTACGAGGGCAGGGGGAACTATGGCTACACCTTC.

J is TRBJ2-7 and V is TRBV30; 12 bases align to TRBD1. Germline V gene data show CDR1 as GTSNPN and CDR2 as SVGIG (reference sequence). The CDR3 spans 14 residues. Trimming took 3 bases from V and 4 from J; bases not matched to a gene: 4. The CDR3, as DNA: TGTGCCTGGAGGGGACAGGGGGCGAAATACGAGCAGTACTTC. It yields the protein CAWRGQGAKYEQYF.

This clone was found a few times. J is TRBJ2-7 and V is TRBV4-2; 7 nucleotides match TRBD1. This CDR3 region has 16 residues. V was clipped by 4 bases and J by 0 bases; unmatched bases: 9. CDR1 is LGHNA, CDR2 YNFKEQ, per germline. Here the CDR3 DNA reads TGTGCCAGCAGCCCCGGGGACAGTCTATCCTCCTACGAGCAGTACTTC. Translated, it gives CASSPGDSLSSYEQYF.

The chain joins TRBV18 to TRBJ2-7; 12 positions agree with TRBD2. J lost 5 bases, V lost 4 bases, and 6 bases had no gene match. Germline assignment: CDR1 KGHSH and CDR2 LQKENI. CDR3 length equals 15 residues. CDR3 bases: TGTGCCAGCTCACTTGGACTAGCGGGAAGGGACGAGCAGTACTTC. Translated: CASSLGLAGRDEQYF.

The V gene is TRBV3-1 (or the pseudogene TRBV3-2), the J gene TRBJ2-7; 9 bases are a match to TRBD2. V lost 4 bases and J lost 7; bases outside the gene matches: 8. CDR3 length equals 14 residues. Per germline, CDR1 LGHDT and CDR2 YNNKEL (reference sequence). CDR3 loop: CASSPGSGRNEQYF. The CDR3 region has the DNA TGTGCCAGCAGCCCGGGGAGCGGGAGGAATGAGCAGTACTTC.

This clone was seen just once. V and J are TRBV6-6 and TRBJ1-5; D not resolved. The CDR3 loop spans 12 amino acids. Germline V lookup: CDR1 MNHNY, CDR2 SVGAGI (reference sequence). V was shortened by 5 bases and J by 6 bases, with 8 bases between the two germline ends. The CDR3 loop reads CASSIHSQPQHF. The CDR3 nucleotides are TGTGCCAGCAGTATCCATAGTCAGCCCCAGCATTTT.

The chain employs TRBV28 and TRBJ2-2, with D possibly matching TRBD2 (5 bases). Germline V gene lookup returns CDR1 MDHEN and CDR2 SYDVKM. The CDR3 length is 13 residues. V was clipped by 4 bases and J by 7 bases, with 10 bases between them. CDR3 DNA: TGTGCCAGCAGTTCACTCCGGGGCGGGGAGCTGTTTTTT. Translating it yields CASSSLRGGELFF. The full variable domain, with the rest looked up from reference TRBV28 and TRBJ2-2, is DVKVTQSSRYLVKRTGEKVFLECVQDMDHENMFWYRQDPGLGLRLIYFSYDVKMKEKGDIPEGYSVSREKKERFSLILESASTNQTSMYLCASSSLRGGELFFGEGSRLTVL.

V and J are TRBV28 and TRBJ1-2, with a weak D call TRBD1 (6 bases). Germline-derived CDR1 and CDR2 are MDHEN and SYDVKM. Trimming removed 6 bases at V and 6 bases at J, with 14 bases between. This CDR3 region has 13 residues. The CDR3 here is CASRAAGADGYTF. The CDR3 DNA sequence: TGTGCCAGCAGGGCGGCAGGGGCTGATGGCTACACCTTC.

The chain couples TRBV5-4 to TRBJ2-1; perhaps TRBD2 as D (6 bases). The CDR3 contains 15 residues. Germline CDR1 SGHNT, CDR2 YYREEE (reference sequence). V lost 6 bases to trimming and J lost 0 bases, with 13 bases between them. The CDR3 DNA is TGTGCCAGCAACCATGCGGGGAGCTCCTACAATGAGCAGTTCTTC. It is translated as CASNHAGSSYNEQFF.

This clone was seen only a few times. V usage is TRBV6-5 and J usage is TRBJ2-1, with unresolved D. Germline CDR1 MNHEY, CDR2 SVGAGI. V was clipped by 0 bases and J by 5 bases, with 11 bases between them. This CDR3 has 15 residues. Here the CDR3 reads CASSYSSAAHNEQFF. DNA of the CDR3: TGTGCCAGCAGTTACTCGTCGGCAGCGCACAATGAGCAGTTCTTC.

CDR3 coding DNA: TGCAGCGCCTCAAGGGGCGGCGGACCTGAGCAGTTCTTC. It specifies CSASRGGGPEQFF. The rearrangement joins TRBV29-1 to TRBJ2-1, with D maybe TRBD1 (5 bases). Trimming cost V 7 bases and J 9 bases, with 19 bases left between them. The V gene's germline CDR1 is SQVTM and CDR2 ANQGSEA. This CDR3 contains 13 residues.